The clone carrying this T cell receptor beta chain was counted a few times. The target antigen is unknown. Only in-frame clones appear in the TCRdb table, and some are missing; sequencing was by immunoSEQ multiplex PCR. The sample shows 40,000 to 60,000 clones, roughly 73% of them seen only once. The data stem from a study of a mutant IDH1 vaccine in newly diagnosed glioma. On the study more broadly: First vaccine doses came 4-6 weeks after radiotherapy alone, or with temozolomide cycles. Treated patients were roughly 62% male, around 40% female, mean age approximately 40 years. Most had both radiotherapy and temozolomide beforehand; others had only one.

Germline V lookup: CDR1 MGHDK, CDR2 SYGVNS. The CDR3 totals 14 residues. V gave up 6 bases and J gave up 1 base; unmatched junction bases: 3. Documented time point: week 5, during vaccination. Doses of 300 ug of mutant IDH1 20-mer peptide were given with topical imiquimod. Study conclusions and caveats: It seemed that pseudoprogression was not linked to changes in the top peripheral T cell clonotypes.

This TCR derives from a woman aged 40 to 55 with glioma. The V and J genes are TRBV25-1 and TRBJ1-1; 9 positions match TRBD1. The source material was PBMCs, sampled from a glioma patient whose treatment included an IDH1 peptide vaccine. The CDR3 coding sequence is TGTGCCAGCAGCCCGGGACAGGGGAACACTGAAGCTTTCTTT. Its protein is CASSPGQGNTEAFF.